Below, 25 T cell receptor beta chains from the same sample are listed, as sequenced in a study of T cell responses to AZD1222 COVID-19 vaccine (dated by TCRdb to 2020 to 2022). What the time point label conveys for this sample: baseline before first vaccination. Library prep was done by the immunoSEQ multiplex PCR assay. Imported from immuneACCESS, the table was reduced by TCRdb to in-frame sequences with V and J called. These copies leave out some clones; in studies compared against another copy, an unresolved V gene accounts for under half, and the cause of the remainder is not known. The sample has some 110,000 clones on record, roughly four fifths of them singletons. Roughly 10% of the sample rests with the top ten. This sample comprised peripheral blood, obtained on day 0 of AZD1222 vaccination. The origin of the receptors is an adult in good health.

V and J are TRBV30 and TRBJ1-5; 7 positions agree with TRBD1. CDR3 length: 13 amino acids. V shed 1 base and J 7 bases; nucleotides not matched to a gene: 4. Germline V gene lookup returns CDR1 GTSNPN and CDR2 SVGIG (reference sequence). The CDR3: CAWSGGGGQPQHF. CDR3 coding DNA: TGTGCCTGGAGTGGAGGGGGCGGACAGCCCCAGCATTTT.

V usage is TRBV5-1 and J usage is TRBJ2-2; D may be TRBD1 (5 bases). The CDR3 sequence is 16 residues long. The germline CDR1 and CDR2 sequences are SGHRS and YFSETQ. V dropped 4 bases and J dropped 5 bases, with 18 bases sitting between them. The CDR3 DNA sequence: TGCGCCAGCAGCCTCCAGGGTGGTCAAGGAACCGGGGAGCTGTTTTTT. Translated, it gives CASSLQGGQGTGELFF. The full variable domain, rest sourced from reference TRBV5-1 and TRBJ2-2, is KAGVTQTPRYLIKTRGQQVTLSCSPISGHRSVSWYQQTPGQGLQFLFEYFSETQRNKGNFPGRFSGRQFSNSRSEMNVSTLELGDSALYLCASSLQGGQGTGELFFGEGSRLTVL.

The V call is TRBV15, the J call TRBJ2-3; 10 nucleotides match TRBD2. V was pared by 4 bases and J by 4 bases, with 17 bases of the junction left unmatched. This CDR3 has 19 residues. Germline V CDR1 and CDR2: LNHNV, YYDKDF (reference sequence). CDR3 amino acids: CATSTRSPGLAYGPDTQYF. In nucleotides, the CDR3 is TGTGCCACCAGCACCCGATCGCCGGGACTAGCGTATGGACCAGATACGCAGTATTTT.

This clone was observed a handful of times. This chain connects TRBV7-8 to TRBJ2-1, with D possibly TRBD1 on 7 matching bases. The germline V gene has CDR1 SGHVS and CDR2 FQNEAQ. The ends were cut back, 1 base at V and 9 bases at J, with 19 bases in the middle. The CDR3 is 16 residues long. The CDR3 nucleotides read TGTGCCAGCAGCTTAGTTCGGGGGTCAGGGGGACTTGAGCAGTTCTTC. Protein sequence: CASSLVRGSGGLEQFF.

This chain uses TRBV6-1 with TRBJ2-6, with D unresolved. CDR3 length equals 14 residues. V lost 2 bases and J lost 4, with 6 bases in between. CDR1 MNHNS and CDR2 SASEGT come from the germline V gene. CDR3 coding DNA: TGTGCCAGCAGTGAACGCCCAGGGGCCAACGTCCTGACTTTC. It translates to CASSERPGANVLTF.

The chain has TRBV4-3 and TRBJ2-1, with TRBD1 matching 8 bases. The CDR3 contains 16 residues. Unmatched junction bases numbered 8, after V lost 0 bases and J lost 7 bases. In germline, CDR1 is LGHNA, CDR2 YSLEER. CDR3 in amino acids: CASSQDDRGVENEQFF. Here the CDR3 DNA reads TGCGCCAGCAGCCAAGACGACAGGGGCGTTGAGAATGAGCAGTTCTTC.

The V and J genes are TRBV7-9 and TRBJ2-7; the D gene is possibly TRBD1 (5 bases). From germline, CDR1 is SEHNR and CDR2 FQNEAQ (reference sequence). V lost 6 bases and J lost 4, with 10 bases in between. The CDR3 loop spans 12 amino acids. This CDR3 reads CASSYPGYEQYF. In DNA form, the CDR3 reads TGTGCCAGCAGTTACCCAGGGTACGAGCAGTACTTC.

The chain couples TRBV7-3 to TRBJ2-1; 7 bases line up with TRBD2. The CDR3 length is 16 residues. The ends lost 2 bases at V and 10 bases at J; junction bases unmatched: 14. In germline, CDR1 is SGHTA, CDR2 FQGTGA. The CDR3 loop is CASSLEGLPSRGEQFF. CDR3 nucleotide sequence: TGTGCCAGCAGCTTAGAGGGACTACCTAGTCGGGGGGAGCAGTTCTTC.

The CDR3 DNA reads as TGTGCCAGCAGTGGACAGATCTATGGCTACACCTTC. Its translation is CASSGQIYGYTF. The V call is TRBV28, the J call TRBJ1-2; TRBD1 is a possible D gene (6 bases). The germline V gene encodes CDR1 MDHEN and CDR2 SYDVKM. The CDR3 loop spans 12 amino acids. Trimming cost V 5 bases and J 4 bases, with 8 bases left between them.

The J gene is TRBJ1-5, the V gene TRBV19; D remains ambiguous. This CDR3 has 16 amino acids. CDR1 and CDR2 (germline): LNHDA, SQIVND (reference sequence). The V end was cut by 3 bases, the J end by 0 bases, with 12 bases between. CDR3 DNA sequence: TGTGCCAGTAGTATCCGGCAGGCCTATAGCAATCAGCCCCAGCATTTT. Its translation: CASSIRQAYSNQPQHF.

The chain carries TRBV6-5 and TRBJ1-2, with D maybe TRBD1 (6 bases). Deletions cut 5 bases from V and 7 bases from J, with 14 bases between. Germline CDR1 and CDR2: MNHEY and SVGAGI. The CDR3 length is 13 residues. CDR3 bases: TGTGCCAGCAGTCTTACGGGGGCTTCTGGCTACACCTTC. This translates into CASSLTGASGYTF.

This clone was seen a handful of times. The rearrangement links TRBV10-3 to TRBJ1-2, with TRBD1 matching 8 bases. Germline V CDR1 and CDR2: ENHRY, SYGVKD. V dropped 4 bases and J dropped 7; count of bases not matched to a gene: 11. The CDR3 is made up of 15 amino acids. CDR3 sequence (DNA): TGTGCCATCAGTGCCAGGACAGGGTCGGGAGGTGGCTACACCTTC. This encodes CAISARTGSGGGYTF.

V and J are TRBV4-1 and TRBJ2-1; D perhaps matches TRBD1 (6 bases). V lost 3 bases and J lost 7, with 10 bases in between. Germline-derived CDR1 and CDR2 are MGHRA and YSYEKL. This CDR3 region has 13 residues. The CDR3 loop is CASSQAQGNEQFF. The CDR3 nucleotides are TGCGCCAGCAGCCAGGCTCAGGGGAATGAGCAGTTCTTC.

The chain employs TRBV6-2 or TRBV6-3 and TRBJ1-5; 7 bases agree with TRBD1. V was clipped by 2 bases and J by 3 bases; unmatched bases: 7. In germline, CDR1 is MNHEY, CDR2 SVGEGT. The CDR3 has 16 amino acids. The CDR3 reads CASSYRGTVFNQPQHF. The DNA for the CDR3 is TGTGCCAGCAGTTACCGGGGGACAGTTTTCAATCAGCCCCAGCATTTT.

This clone was picked up one time. The chain joins TRBV24-1 to TRBJ2-7; D assignment may be TRBD1 or TRBD2 (5 bases each). The CDR3 contains 12 residues. Trimming took off 7 bases at V and 7 bases at J, with 13 bases between the two ends. CDR1 and CDR2 (germline): KGHDR, SFDVKD. CDR3 residues: CATRGDRGEQYF. CDR3 sequence (DNA): TGTGCCACCAGGGGGGATCGAGGGGAGCAGTACTTC.

This chain connects TRBV11-2 to TRBJ2-7, with no clear D. Germline V gene sequence: CDR1 SGHAT, CDR2 FQNNGV. The CDR3 length is 14 residues. V shed 1 base and J shed 6 bases, with 13 bases lying between them. The CDR3 DNA follows: TGTGCCAGCAGCTTAGGTACTGGTCGCTTCGAGCAGTACTTC. It yields the protein CASSLGTGRFEQYF.

This clone was picked up a small number of times. This chain joins TRBV7-3 and TRBJ2-7, with D perhaps being TRBD1 or TRBD2 (5 bases each). This CDR3 has 14 amino acids. V shed 5 bases and J shed 5 bases, with 16 bases lying between them. Germline-derived CDR1 and CDR2 are SGHTA and FQGTGA. CDR3 nucleotide sequence: TGTGCCAGCAGCCTTCTACCCCGGGGCCACGAGCAGTACTTC. Translated, it gives CASSLLPRGHEQYF.

J is TRBJ1-1 and V is TRBV7-2; D uncertain. V was clipped by 1 base and J by 6 bases, with 6 bases between them. This CDR3 is 12 amino acids long. Germline values: CDR1 SGHTA, CDR2 FQGNSA. The CDR3: CASSLVIAEAFF. The CDR3 nucleotides are TGTGCCAGCAGCTTAGTCATCGCTGAAGCTTTCTTT.

The chain uses TRBV6-1 and TRBJ2-3; 10 nucleotides match TRBD2. The trim removed 1 base at V and 2 bases at J, leaving 9 bases unmatched. The CDR3 has 18 amino acids. From germline, CDR1 is MNHNS and CDR2 SASEGT. CDR3 nucleotides: TGTGCCAGCAGTGAAGTGTCACTAGCGGGGCCCTACACAGATACGCAGTATTTT. The encoded protein is CASSEVSLAGPYTDTQYF.

This chain uses TRBV4-2 with TRBJ1-1; D gene unclear. There are 14 residues in the CDR3. The V and J ends lost 1 base and 2 bases respectively, with 8 bases between them. Germline values: CDR1 LGHNA, CDR2 YNFKEQ. CDR3 nucleotides: TGTGCCAGCAGCCAAGTGGGAGCTAACACTGAAGCTTTCTTT. Its translation: CASSQVGANTEAFF.

The rearrangement joins TRBV3-1 (or the pseudogene TRBV3-2) to TRBJ2-3; a weak D match, TRBD1 (6 bases). The V end was cut by 6 bases, the J end by 8 bases, with 21 bases between. CDR1 is LGHDT and CDR2 is YNNKEL in the germline V gene (reference sequence). CDR3 size: 15 residues. CDR3 sequence: CASRDDRQGRGTQYF. The CDR3 nucleotides read TGTGCCAGCAGGGATGACAGGCAGGGCCGGGGTACGCAGTATTTT.

This chain links TRBV5-6 with TRBJ1-5; TRBD1 aligns across 9 bases. Trimming took 4 bases from V and 10 from J; bases not matched to a gene: 18. Germline CDR1 reads SGHDT; CDR2 reads YYEEEE. The CDR3 has 17 residues. CDR3 DNA: TGTGCCAGCAGCAGGCTCCAAGGACAGGGGTTGGGACAACCCCAGCATTTT. Amino acids: CASSRLQGQGLGQPQHF.

This clone has a handful of counts. The chain couples TRBV28 to TRBJ2-6, with 8 bases matching TRBD1. The CDR3 contains 13 residues. V shed 6 bases, J shed 13 bases, and the junction held 8 bases outside the gene matches. CDR1 MDHEN and CDR2 SYDVKM come from the germline V gene. The CDR3 here is CASRKTGAAVLTF. The DNA for the CDR3 is TGTGCCAGCAGAAAGACAGGGGCGGCAGTCCTGACTTTC.

The chain employs TRBV19 and TRBJ2-1; 9 bases match TRBD1. The CDR3 has 15 residues. With V trimmed by 5 bases and J by 9 bases, 11 bases remained unmatched. Germline lookup yields CDR1 LNHDA and CDR2 SQIVND (reference sequence). The CDR3 sequence is CASSPGQGRFGEQFF. The DNA of the CDR3 is TGTGCCAGTAGTCCGGGACAGGGACGCTTCGGTGAGCAGTTCTTC. The complete variable domain, with remaining parts taken from reference TRBV19 and TRBJ2-1, reads DGGITQSPKYLFRKEGQNVTLSCEQNLNHDAMYWYRQDPGQGLRLIYYSQIVNDFQKGDIAEGYSVSREKKESFPLTVTSAQKNPTAFYLCASSPGQGRFGEQFFGPGTRLTVL.

The chain recombines TRBV4-1 with TRBJ2-1, with 11 positions matching TRBD2. From germline, CDR1 is MGHRA and CDR2 YSYEKL. The V segment lost 5 bases and the J segment 8 bases; nucleotides outside the gene matches: 11. The CDR3 runs 16 residues. CDR3 nucleotide sequence: TGCGCCAGCAGCACCGGGATGGGTAGCGGGAGGGATGAGCAGTTCTTC. Amino acids: CASSTGMGSGRDEQFF.